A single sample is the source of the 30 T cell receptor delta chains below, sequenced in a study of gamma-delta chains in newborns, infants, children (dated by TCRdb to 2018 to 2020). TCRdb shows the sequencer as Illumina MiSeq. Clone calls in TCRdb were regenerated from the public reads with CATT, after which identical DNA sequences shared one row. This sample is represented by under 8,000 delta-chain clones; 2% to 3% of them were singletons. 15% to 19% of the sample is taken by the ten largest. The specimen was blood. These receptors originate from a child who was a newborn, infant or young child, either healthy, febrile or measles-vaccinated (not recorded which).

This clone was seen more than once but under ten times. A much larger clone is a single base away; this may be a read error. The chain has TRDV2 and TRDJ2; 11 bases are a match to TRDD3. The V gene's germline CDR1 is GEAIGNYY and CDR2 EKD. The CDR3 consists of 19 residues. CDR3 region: CAFDALLGDNEGLTAQLFF. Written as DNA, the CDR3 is TGTGCCTTTGACGCCCTACTGGGGGATAATGAGGGTTTGACAGCACAACTCTTCTTT.

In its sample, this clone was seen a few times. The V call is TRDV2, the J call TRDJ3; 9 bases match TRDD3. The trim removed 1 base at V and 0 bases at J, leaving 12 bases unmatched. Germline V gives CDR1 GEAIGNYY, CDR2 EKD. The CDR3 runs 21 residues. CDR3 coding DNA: TGTGCCTGTGACACTCTCCGGTCACTGGGGGACAGCTCCTGGGACACCCGACAGATGTTTTTC. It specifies CACDTLRSLGDSSWDTRQMFF.

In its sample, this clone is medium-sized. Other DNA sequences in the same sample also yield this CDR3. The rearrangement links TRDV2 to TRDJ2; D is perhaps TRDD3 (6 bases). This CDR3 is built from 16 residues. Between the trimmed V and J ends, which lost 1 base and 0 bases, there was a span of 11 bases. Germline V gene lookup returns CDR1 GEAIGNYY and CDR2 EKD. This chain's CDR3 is CACDTIGGALTAQLFF. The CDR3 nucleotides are TGTGCCTGTGACACAATCGGGGGAGCTTTGACAGCACAACTCTTCTTT.

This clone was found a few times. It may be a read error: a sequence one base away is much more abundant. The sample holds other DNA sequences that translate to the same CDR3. CDR3 sequence (DNA): TGTGCCTGTGACCCCTTACTGGGGGATTTGACAGCCCAACTCTTCTTT. Its translation: CACDPLLGDLTAQLFF. The rearrangement uses TRDV2 and TRDJ2; TRDD3 matches at 10 bases. Germline CDR1 and CDR2: GEAIGNYY and EKD. The CDR3 covers 16 residues.

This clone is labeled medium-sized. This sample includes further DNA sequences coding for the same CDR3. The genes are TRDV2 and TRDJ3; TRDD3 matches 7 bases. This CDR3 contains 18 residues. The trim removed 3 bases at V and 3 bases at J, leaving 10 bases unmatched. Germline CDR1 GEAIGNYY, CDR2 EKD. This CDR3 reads CACDLLGNRHWDTRQMFF. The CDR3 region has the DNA TGTGCCTGTGACCTACTGGGGAACCGGCACTGGGACACCCGACAGATGTTTTTC.

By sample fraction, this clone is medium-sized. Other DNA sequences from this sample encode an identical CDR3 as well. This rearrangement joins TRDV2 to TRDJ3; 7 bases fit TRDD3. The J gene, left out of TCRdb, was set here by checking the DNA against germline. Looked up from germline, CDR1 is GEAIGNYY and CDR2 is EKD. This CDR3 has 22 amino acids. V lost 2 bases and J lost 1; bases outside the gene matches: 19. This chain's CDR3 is CACDRVQYGGGSESWDTRQMFF. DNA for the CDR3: TGTGCCTGTGACAGGGTACAGTACGGCGGGGGATCCGAATCCTGGGACACCCGACAGATGTTTTTC.

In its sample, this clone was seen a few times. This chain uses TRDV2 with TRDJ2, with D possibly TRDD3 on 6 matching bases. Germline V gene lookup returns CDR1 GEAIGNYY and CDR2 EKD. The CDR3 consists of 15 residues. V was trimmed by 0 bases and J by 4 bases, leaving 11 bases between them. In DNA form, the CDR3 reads TGTGCCTGTGACACCGTGGGACTGGGGACAGCACAACTCTTCTTT. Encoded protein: CACDTVGLGTAQLFF.

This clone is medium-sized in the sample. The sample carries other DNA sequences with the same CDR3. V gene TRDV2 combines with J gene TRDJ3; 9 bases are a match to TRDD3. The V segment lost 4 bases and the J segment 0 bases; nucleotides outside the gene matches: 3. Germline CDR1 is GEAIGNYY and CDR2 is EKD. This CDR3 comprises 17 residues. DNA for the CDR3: TGTGCCTGTGATGACTGGGGGAGCTCCTGGGACACCCGACAGATGTTTTTC. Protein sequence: CACDDWGSSWDTRQMFF.

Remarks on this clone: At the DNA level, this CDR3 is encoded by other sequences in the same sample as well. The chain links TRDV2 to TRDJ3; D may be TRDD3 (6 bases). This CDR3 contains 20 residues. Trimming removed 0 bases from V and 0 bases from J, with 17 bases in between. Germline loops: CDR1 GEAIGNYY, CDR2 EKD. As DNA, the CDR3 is TGTGCCTGTGACACCTGGGGGCCGCTTCGTCGCTCCTGGGACACCCGACAGATGTTTTTC. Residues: CACDTWGPLRRSWDTRQMFF.

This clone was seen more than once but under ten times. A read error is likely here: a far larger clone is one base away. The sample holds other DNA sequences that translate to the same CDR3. The CDR3 reads CACDVLGDTYTDKLIF. DNA for the CDR3: TGTGCCTGTGACGTACTGGGGGATACGTACACCGACAAACTCATCTTT. The genes are TRDV2 and TRDJ1, with 13 nucleotides matching TRDD3. CDR3 size: 16 residues. Germline V gives CDR1 GEAIGNYY, CDR2 EKD.

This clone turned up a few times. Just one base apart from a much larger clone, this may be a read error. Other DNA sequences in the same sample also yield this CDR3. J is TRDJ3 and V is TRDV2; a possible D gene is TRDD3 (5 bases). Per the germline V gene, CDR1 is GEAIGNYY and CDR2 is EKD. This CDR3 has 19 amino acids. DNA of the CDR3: TGTGCCTGTGACAACCCCTTGGGTTCAAGCTCCTGGGACACTCGACAGATGTTTTTC. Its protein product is CACDNPLGSSSWDTRQMFF.

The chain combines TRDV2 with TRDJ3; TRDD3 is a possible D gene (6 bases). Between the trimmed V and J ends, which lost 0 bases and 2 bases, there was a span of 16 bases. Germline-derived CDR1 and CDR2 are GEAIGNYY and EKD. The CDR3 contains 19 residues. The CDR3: CACDTGWGTGPWDTRQMFF. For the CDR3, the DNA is TGTGCCTGTGACACCGGCTGGGGAACTGGGCCCTGGGACACCCGACAGATGTTTTTC.

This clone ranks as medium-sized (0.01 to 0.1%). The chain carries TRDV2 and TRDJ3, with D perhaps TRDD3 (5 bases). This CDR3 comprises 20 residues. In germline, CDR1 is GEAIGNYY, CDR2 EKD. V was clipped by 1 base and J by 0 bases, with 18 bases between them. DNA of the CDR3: TGTGCCTGTGACACGGCCGGGGGGCATCTCAGCTCCTGGGACACCCGACAGATGTTTTTC. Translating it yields CACDTAGGHLSSWDTRQMFF.

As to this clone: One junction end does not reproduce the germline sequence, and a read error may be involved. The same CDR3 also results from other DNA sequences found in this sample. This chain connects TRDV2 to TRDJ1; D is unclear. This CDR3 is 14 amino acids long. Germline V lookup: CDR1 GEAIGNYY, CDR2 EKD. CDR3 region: CACDTVLYTDKLIF. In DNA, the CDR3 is TGTGCCTGTGACACCGTACTGTACACCGATAAACTAATCTTT.

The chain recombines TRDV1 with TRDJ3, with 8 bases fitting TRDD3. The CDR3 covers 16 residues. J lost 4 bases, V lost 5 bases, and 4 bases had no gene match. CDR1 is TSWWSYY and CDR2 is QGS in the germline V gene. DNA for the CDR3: TGTGCTCTTGGGAACTGGGATACGTGGGACACCCGACAGATGTTTTTC. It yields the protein CALGNWDTWDTRQMFF.

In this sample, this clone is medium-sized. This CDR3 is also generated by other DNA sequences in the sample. The CDR3 here is CACDRLQGPSSWDTRQMFF. The CDR3 DNA follows: TGTGCCTGTGACCGATTGCAAGGGCCCAGCTCCTGGGACACCCGACAGATGTTTTTC. The chain carries TRDV2 and TRDJ3; no clear D gene. Per germline, CDR1 GEAIGNYY and CDR2 EKD. Trimming removed 3 bases at V and 0 bases at J, with 17 bases between. The CDR3 totals 19 residues.

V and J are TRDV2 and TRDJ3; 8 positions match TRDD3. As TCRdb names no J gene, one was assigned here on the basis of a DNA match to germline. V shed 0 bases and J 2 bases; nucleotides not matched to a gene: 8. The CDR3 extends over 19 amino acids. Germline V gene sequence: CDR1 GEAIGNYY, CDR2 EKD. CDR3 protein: CACDTAGGGYTWDTRQMFF. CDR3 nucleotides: TGTGCCTGTGACACCGCAGGCGGGGGATATACCTGGGACACCCGACAGATGTTTTTC.

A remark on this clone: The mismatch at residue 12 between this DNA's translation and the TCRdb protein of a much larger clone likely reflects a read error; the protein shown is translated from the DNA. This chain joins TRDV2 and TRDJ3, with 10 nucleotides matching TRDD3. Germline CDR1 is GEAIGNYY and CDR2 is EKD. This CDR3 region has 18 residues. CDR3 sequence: CACDTGGYDSWGTRQMFF. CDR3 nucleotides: TGTGCCTGTGACACCGGGGGATACGACTCCTGGGGCACCCGACAGATGTTTTTC.

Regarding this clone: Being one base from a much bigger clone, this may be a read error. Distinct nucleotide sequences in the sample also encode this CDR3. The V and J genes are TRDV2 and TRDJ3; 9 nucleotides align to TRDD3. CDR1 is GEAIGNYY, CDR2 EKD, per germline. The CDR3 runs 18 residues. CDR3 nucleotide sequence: TGTGCCTGTGACGTACTGGGGGAAAGCTCCTGGGACACCCGTCAGATGTTTTTC. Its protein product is CACDVLGESSWDTRQMFF.

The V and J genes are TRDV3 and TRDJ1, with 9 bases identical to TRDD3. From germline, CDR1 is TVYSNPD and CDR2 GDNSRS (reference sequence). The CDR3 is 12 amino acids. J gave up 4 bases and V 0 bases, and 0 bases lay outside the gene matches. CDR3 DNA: TGTGCCTTTAGTGGGGGATACGATAAACTCATCTTT. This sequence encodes CAFSGGYDKLIF.

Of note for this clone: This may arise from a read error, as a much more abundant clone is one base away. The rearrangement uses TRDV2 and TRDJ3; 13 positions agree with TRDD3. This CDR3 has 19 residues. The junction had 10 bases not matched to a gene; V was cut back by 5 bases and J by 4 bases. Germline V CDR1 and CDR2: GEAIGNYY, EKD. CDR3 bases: TGTGCCTGTGGCAGAGTACTGGGGGATACGCCTTGGGACACCCGACAGATGTTTTTC. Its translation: CACGRVLGDTPWDTRQMFF.

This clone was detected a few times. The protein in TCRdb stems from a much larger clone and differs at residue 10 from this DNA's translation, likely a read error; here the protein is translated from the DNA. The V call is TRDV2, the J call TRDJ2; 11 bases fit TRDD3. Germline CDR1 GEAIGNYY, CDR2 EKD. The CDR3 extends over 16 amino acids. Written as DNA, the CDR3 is TGTGCCTGTGACTCTCTGGGGGATACTTTTACAGCACAACTCTTCTTT. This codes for CACDSLGDTFTAQLFF.

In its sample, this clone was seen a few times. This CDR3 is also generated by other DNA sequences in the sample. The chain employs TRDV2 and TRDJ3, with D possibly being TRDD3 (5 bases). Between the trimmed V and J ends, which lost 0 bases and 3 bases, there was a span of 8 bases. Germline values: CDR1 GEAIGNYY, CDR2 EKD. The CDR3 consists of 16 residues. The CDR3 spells CACDTWGIWDTRQMFF. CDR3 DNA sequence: TGTGCCTGTGACACCTGGGGTATCTGGGACACCCGACAGATGTTTTTC.

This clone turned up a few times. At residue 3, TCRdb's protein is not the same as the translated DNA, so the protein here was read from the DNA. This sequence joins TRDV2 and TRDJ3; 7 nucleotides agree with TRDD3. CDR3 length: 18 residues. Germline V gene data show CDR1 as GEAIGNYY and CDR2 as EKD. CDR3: CARDLLGNRHWDTRQMFF. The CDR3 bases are TGTGCCCGTGACCTACTGGGGAACCGGCACTGGGACACCCGACAGATGTTTTTC.

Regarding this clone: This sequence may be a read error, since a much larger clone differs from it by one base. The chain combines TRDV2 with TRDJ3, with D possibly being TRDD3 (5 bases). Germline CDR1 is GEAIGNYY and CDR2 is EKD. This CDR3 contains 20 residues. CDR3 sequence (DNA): TGTGCCTGTGGCACCGGGGGGCTATACCCGAGCTCCTGGGACACCCGACAGATGTTTTTC. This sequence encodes CACGTGGLYPSSWDTRQMFF.

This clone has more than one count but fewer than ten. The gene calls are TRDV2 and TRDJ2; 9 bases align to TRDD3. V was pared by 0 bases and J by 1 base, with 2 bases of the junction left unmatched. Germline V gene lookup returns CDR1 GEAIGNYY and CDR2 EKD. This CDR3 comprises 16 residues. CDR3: CACDTVLGDLTAQLFF. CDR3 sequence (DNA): TGTGCCTGTGACACCGTACTGGGGGATTTGACAGCACAACTCTTCTTT.

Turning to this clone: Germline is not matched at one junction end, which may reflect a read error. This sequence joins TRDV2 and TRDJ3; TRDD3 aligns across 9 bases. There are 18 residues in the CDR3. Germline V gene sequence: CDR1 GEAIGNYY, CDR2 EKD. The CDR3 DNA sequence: TGTGCCTTTGACACGTACTGGGGGAACTCCTGGGACACCCGACAGATGTTTTTC. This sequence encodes CAFDTYWGNSWDTRQMFF.

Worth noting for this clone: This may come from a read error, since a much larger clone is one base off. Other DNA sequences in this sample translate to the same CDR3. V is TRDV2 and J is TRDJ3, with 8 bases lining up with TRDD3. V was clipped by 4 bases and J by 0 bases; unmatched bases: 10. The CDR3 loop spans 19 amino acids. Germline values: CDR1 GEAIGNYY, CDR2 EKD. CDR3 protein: CACDTVGDQSSWDTRQMFF. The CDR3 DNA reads TGTGCCTGTGATACCGTGGGGGATCAAAGCTCCTGGGACACCCGACAGATGTTTTTC.

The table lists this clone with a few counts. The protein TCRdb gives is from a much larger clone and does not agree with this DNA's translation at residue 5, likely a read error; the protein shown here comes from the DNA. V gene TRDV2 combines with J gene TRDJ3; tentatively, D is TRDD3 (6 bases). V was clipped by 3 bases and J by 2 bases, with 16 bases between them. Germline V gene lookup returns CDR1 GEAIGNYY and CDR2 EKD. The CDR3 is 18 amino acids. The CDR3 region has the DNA TGTGCCTGTGACGCCGTCTGGGGTGGAGCCTGGGACACCCGACAGATGTTTTTC. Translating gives CACDAVWGGAWDTRQMFF.

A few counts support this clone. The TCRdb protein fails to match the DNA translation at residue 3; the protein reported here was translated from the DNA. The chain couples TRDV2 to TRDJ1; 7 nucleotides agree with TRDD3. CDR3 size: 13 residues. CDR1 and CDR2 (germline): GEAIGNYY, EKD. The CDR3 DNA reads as TGTGCCTGGGACACCGTAGGGGATAATGTGCTCATCTTT. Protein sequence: CAWDTVGDNVLIF.